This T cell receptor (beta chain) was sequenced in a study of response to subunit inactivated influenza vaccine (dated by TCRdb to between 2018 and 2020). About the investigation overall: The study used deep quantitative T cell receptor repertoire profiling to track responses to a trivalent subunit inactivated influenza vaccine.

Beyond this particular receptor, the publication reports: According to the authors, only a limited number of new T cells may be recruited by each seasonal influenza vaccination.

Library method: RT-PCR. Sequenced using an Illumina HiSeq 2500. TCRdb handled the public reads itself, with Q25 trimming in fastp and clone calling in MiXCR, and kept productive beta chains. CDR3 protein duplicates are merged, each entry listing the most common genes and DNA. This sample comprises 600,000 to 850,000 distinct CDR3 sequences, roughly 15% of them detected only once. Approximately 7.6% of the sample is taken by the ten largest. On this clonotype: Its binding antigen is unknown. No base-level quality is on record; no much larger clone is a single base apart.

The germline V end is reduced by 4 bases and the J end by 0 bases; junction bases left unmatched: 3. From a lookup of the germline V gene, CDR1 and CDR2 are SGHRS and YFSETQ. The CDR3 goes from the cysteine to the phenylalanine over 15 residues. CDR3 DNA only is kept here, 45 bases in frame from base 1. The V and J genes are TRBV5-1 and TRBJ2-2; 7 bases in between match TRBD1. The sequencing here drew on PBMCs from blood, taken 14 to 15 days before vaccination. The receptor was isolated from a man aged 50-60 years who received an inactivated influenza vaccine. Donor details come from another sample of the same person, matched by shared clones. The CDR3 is CASSRDSPNTGELFF. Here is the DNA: TGCGCCAGCAGCCGGGACAGTCCGAACACCGGGGAGCTGTTTTTT.